This TCR beta chain is drawn from a study of memory CD4+ T cells and cytomegalovirus serostatus. Study at large: Of the healthy Belgian adults, several were CMV seropositive and fewer than 30 seronegative.

The sort gate was single viable CD3+CD4+CD8-CD45RO+ cells for memory CD4+ T cells. Clones were read by immunoSEQ multiplex PCR, and TCRdb kept only the in-frame ones, dropping some. The profile shows about 48,000 clones, around 80% of them singletons. This CDR3 is 16 amino acids long. Germline lookup yields CDR1 MDHEN and CDR2 SYDVKM. The J segment lost 4 bases and the V segment lost 6 bases, leaving 12 bases of the junction unmatched. Sequenced: memory CD4+ T cells from blood. The source of this sequence is an adult in good health and CMV-seronegative. J is TRBJ1-2 and V is TRBV28; TRBD1 aligns across 9 bases. The CDR3 nucleotides read TGTGCCAGCAGGGGGTCCGCCGGGACAGGGACCTATGGCTACACCTTC. Its protein is CASRGSAGTGTYGYTF.